This T cell receptor beta chain was recovered during a study of cytomegalovirus exposure and HLA in healthy donors. About the research overall: In terms of ancestry, the Caucasian-associated cluster contained roughly four fifths of the roughly 360 genotyped donors. General observations from the study: In the analysis, some V segments, TRBV6-2 and TRBV6-3 included, were excluded as indistinguishable. Looking again later, the authors saw that most CMV-associated TCR beta chains seemed HLA-restricted. Rare TCR sequences predominated, though certain public TCRs were found in many donors.

Per germline, CDR1 KGHSH and CDR2 LQKENI. CDR3 length: 17 residues. Unmatched junction bases numbered 14, after V lost 0 bases and J lost 9 bases. This clone was observed a few times. The antigen remains undetermined. The PCR was carried out with 60 Vbeta primers and 13 Jbeta primers. TCRdb keeps only in-frame clones here, not all; method: immunoSEQ multiplex PCR. Among around 140,000 clones listed, 61% were seen once. J is TRBJ2-1 and V is TRBV18; 7 bases fit TRBD1. The sequencing sample was made of PBMCs. The TCR was taken from a male donor in good health and CMV-seronegative. The CDR3 spells CASSPPVQGVSNGEQFF. DNA of the CDR3: TGTGCCAGCTCACCACCTGTCCAGGGGGTTAGTAATGGTGAGCAGTTCTTC.